This entry lists 21 T cell receptor beta chains sequenced from one sample in a study of OX40 agonist ivuxolimab in advanced cancers. Using immunoSEQ multiplex PCR, the repertoire was profiled, and TCRdb retains in-frame clones only, with some absent. The table includes roughly 70,000 clones, over 80% detected once. Sequenced here: CD4+ or CD8+ T cells sorted from blood, sampled in a trial of the OX40 agonist ivuxolimab. The receptors here all came from an adult with an advanced solid tumor such as melanoma, head and neck, liver or kidney cancer.

The rearrangement links TRBV30 to TRBJ1-5, with D hard to call. V lost 7 bases and J 1 base, leaving 11 bases between the germline ends. The CDR3 totals 13 residues. CDR1 and CDR2 from the germline V gene are GTSNPN and SVGIG (reference sequence). This CDR3 reads CASDTGSNQPQHF. The DNA of the CDR3 is TGTGCCTCCGATACCGGGAGCAATCAGCCCCAGCATTTT. The variable domain in full, with the rest retrieved from reference TRBV30 and TRBJ1-5, is SQTIHQWPATLVQPVGSPLSLECTVEGTSNPNLYWYRQAAGRGLQLLFYSVGIGQISSEVPQNLSASRPQDRQFILSSKKLLLSDSGFYLCASDTGSNQPQHFGDGTRLSIL.

The V gene is TRBV28, the J gene TRBJ2-1; possibly TRBD1 for D (5 bases). The V end was cut by 3 bases, the J end by 8 bases, with 11 bases between. The CDR3 runs 13 residues. CDR1 is MDHEN and CDR2 is SYDVKM in the germline V gene. The CDR3: CASSFRFRDEQFF. The CDR3 region has the DNA TGTGCCAGCAGTTTCAGATTCAGGGATGAGCAGTTCTTC.

The rearrangement links TRBV15 to TRBJ2-1; tentative D call: TRBD2 (6 bases). CDR1 is LNHNV and CDR2 is YYDKDF in the germline V gene (reference sequence). This CDR3 spans 15 amino acids. Between the trimmed V and J ends, which lost 1 base and 8 bases, there was a span of 15 bases. The CDR3, as DNA: TGTGCCACCAGCAGAGCGCGGGACCCGGGCCATGAGCAGTTCTTC. Its protein is CATSRARDPGHEQFF.

The chain is built from TRBV5-1 and TRBJ2-7, with 8 bases identical to TRBD1. Germline V lookup: CDR1 SGHRS, CDR2 YFSETQ. The J segment lost 5 bases and the V segment lost 3 bases, leaving 16 bases of the junction unmatched. CDR3 length: 17 amino acids. Here the CDR3 DNA reads TGCGCCAGCAGCTACTACCCTGGACAGGGAACTCTGGACGAGCAGTACTTC. It specifies CASSYYPGQGTLDEQYF.

The chain combines TRBV10-3 with TRBJ1-4, with 8 bases identical to TRBD1. CDR3 size: 13 residues. J lost 6 bases, V lost 8 bases, and 5 bases had no gene match. Germline V gene lookup returns CDR1 ENHRY and CDR2 SYGVKD. CDR3 loop: CAIRQGQDEKLFF. The CDR3 DNA is TGTGCCATCCGACAGGGGCAGGATGAAAAACTGTTTTTT.

The rearrangement uses TRBV5-4 and TRBJ1-1; TRBD1 might be the D (5 bases). Looked up from germline, CDR1 is SGHNT and CDR2 is YYREEE (reference sequence). The germline V and J ends were trimmed by 4 bases and 7 bases, with 20 bases remaining between them. CDR3 length: 15 residues. The CDR3 reads CASSPRRGRGVEAFF. CDR3 sequence (DNA): TGTGCCAGCAGCCCTCGCCGGGGCCGGGGGGTTGAAGCTTTCTTT.

The genes are TRBV10-3 and TRBJ1-1; D unclear. The germline V and J ends were trimmed by 2 bases and 3 bases, with 13 bases remaining between them. Germline V CDR1 and CDR2: ENHRY, SYGVKD. The CDR3 is 15 amino acids. DNA of the CDR3: TGTGCCATCAGTGAGGATATGGTTTTGTACACTGAAGCTTTCTTT. It codes for CAISEDMVLYTEAFF.

The chain carries TRBV7-3 and TRBJ1-1, with D unresolved. This CDR3 has 15 amino acids. CDR1 SGHTA and CDR2 FQGTGA come from the germline V gene. The V end lost 2 bases, the J end lost 0 bases, and 10 bases lay between the germline ends. CDR3 in DNA: TGTGCCAGCAGCTTATCTCACGGAATGAACACTGAAGCTTTCTTT. This gives the protein CASSLSHGMNTEAFF.

This chain connects TRBV7-2 to TRBJ1-2, with D unclear. Between the trimmed V and J ends, which lost 2 bases and 0 bases, there was a span of 10 bases. The germline V gene has CDR1 SGHTA and CDR2 FQGNSA. The CDR3 consists of 15 residues. As DNA, the CDR3 is TGTGCCAGCAGCTTAATTCAAGTAGCTAACTATGGCTACACCTTC. It yields the protein CASSLIQVANYGYTF.

This clone has only one observation. V usage is TRBV27 and J usage is TRBJ2-7, with D maybe TRBD2 (5 bases). Germline CDR1 reads MNHEY; CDR2 reads SMNVEV (reference sequence). V lost 4 bases to trimming and J lost 7 bases, with 14 bases between them. This CDR3 spans 13 amino acids. The CDR3 region is CASSYGLPGEQYF. In nucleotides, the CDR3 is TGTGCCAGCAGTTACGGGTTACCGGGGGAGCAGTACTTC.

The chain joins TRBV11-2 to TRBJ1-1; D not certain. The CDR3 length is 10 residues. Trimming left V 4 bases short and J 9 bases short, with 6 bases between. Germline values: CDR1 SGHAT, CDR2 FQNNGV. In DNA, the CDR3 is TGTGCCAGCAGCTCCCAAAAAGCTTTCTTT. It codes for CASSSQKAFF.

The J gene is TRBJ2-3, the V gene TRBV4-1, with TRBD1 identical over 8 bases. This CDR3 has 19 residues. Germline V gene lookup returns CDR1 MGHRA and CDR2 YSYEKL. V gave up 3 bases and J gave up 0 bases; unmatched junction bases: 14. In DNA form, the CDR3 reads TGCGCCAGCAGCCACGGGGGACAGGCAACGGGTTCTAGCACAGATACGCAGTATTTT. This encodes CASSHGGQATGSSTDTQYF.

This chain uses TRBV10-2 with TRBJ2-7, with a possible D match to TRBD2 (5 bases). Germline V gene sequence: CDR1 WSHSY, CDR2 SAAADI. V lost 6 bases and J lost 5, with 11 bases in between. The CDR3 has 12 residues. As DNA, the CDR3 is TGCGCCAGCAGAGCCGACGGGGACGAGCAGTACTTC. Protein: CASRADGDEQYF.

This clone was observed a single time. V usage is TRBV6-1 and J usage is TRBJ2-1; 8 bases map to TRBD2. Trimming removed 3 bases from V and 8 bases from J; junction bases left unmatched: 6. The germline V gene has CDR1 MNHNS and CDR2 SASEGT. The CDR3 extends over 14 amino acids. The CDR3 coding sequence is TGTGCCAGCAGTGATAGGGGACTAGGGTATGAGCAGTTCTTC. It is translated as CASSDRGLGYEQFF.

The chain has TRBV6-1 and TRBJ1-2; D is perhaps TRBD1 (6 bases). Germline loops: CDR1 MNHNS, CDR2 SASEGT. The CDR3 covers 14 residues. V dropped 5 bases and J dropped 0 bases, with 10 bases sitting between them. In DNA, the CDR3 is TGTGCCAGCAGTTTGACAGGTTCTAACTATGGCTACACCTTC. It specifies CASSLTGSNYGYTF.

The CDR3 DNA is TGTGCCAGCAGTTCCGCCAGGGGGAGGACAGGGGGGACCTACGAGCAGTACTTC. This encodes CASSSARGRTGGTYEQYF. The chain is built from TRBV27 and TRBJ2-7, with 10 positions matching TRBD1. The CDR3 has 18 residues. The germline V gene has CDR1 MNHEY and CDR2 SMNVEV (reference sequence). The trim removed 4 bases at V and 2 bases at J, leaving 14 bases unmatched.

The chain is built from TRBV4-1 and TRBJ2-1; D may be TRBD1 or TRBD2 (6 bases each). V lost 4 bases and J 10 bases, leaving 14 bases between the germline ends. Germline V gene data show CDR1 as MGHRA and CDR2 as YSYEKL. The CDR3 extends over 13 amino acids. CDR3 nucleotide sequence: TGCGCCAGCAGCCTCAGAGGGGGAGGAGAGCAGTTCTTC. Its translation is CASSLRGGGEQFF.

This clone appeared a single time. V and J are TRBV7-3 and TRBJ2-1, with 10 bases aligning to TRBD2. Germline V gene lookup returns CDR1 SGHTA and CDR2 FQGTGA. The V segment lost 5 bases and the J segment 7 bases; nucleotides outside the gene matches: 2. The CDR3 sequence is 13 residues long. CDR3 in amino acids: CASSETSGNEQFF. CDR3 DNA sequence: TGTGCCAGCAGCGAGACTAGCGGGAATGAGCAGTTCTTC.

This clone appeared a single time. This chain links TRBV19 with TRBJ1-2, with D unclear. CDR3 length: 14 residues. Germline V lookup: CDR1 LNHDA, CDR2 SQIVND (reference sequence). Trimming pared 9 bases from V and 1 base from J, leaving 15 bases between. The CDR3, as DNA: TGTGCCAGCGCCCTAAACCCGGGTAACTATGGCTACACCTTC. Its translation: CASALNPGNYGYTF.

The chain joins TRBV27 to TRBJ2-7; D possibly uses TRBD1 or TRBD2 (6 bases each). The V gene lost 1 base and the J gene lost 5 bases, with 9 bases spanning the gap. Germline CDR1 MNHEY, CDR2 SMNVEV (reference sequence). The CDR3 loop spans 13 amino acids. CDR3 in amino acids: CASSLWGADEQYF. CDR3 nucleotide sequence: TGTGCCAGCAGTTTATGGGGGGCCGACGAGCAGTACTTC.

J is TRBJ2-5 and V is TRBV11-2; D is possibly TRBD1 (6 bases). Trimming took 1 base from V and 13 from J, leaving 16 bases between them. The germline gives CDR1 SGHAT, CDR2 FQNNGV. The CDR3 is 13 residues long. The CDR3 bases are TGTGCCAGCAGCTTAGGGACCCCACAGGGAACGTACTTC. As protein: CASSLGTPQGTYF.